This T cell receptor beta chain was captured by sequencing in a study of blood T cell repertoires in COVID-19. Study context: COVID-19 samples from acute and convalescent phases originated in the United States, Italy and Spain. The analysed material was cDNA or gDNA that came from T cells, B-cell-depleted T cells, or PBMCs.

With 6 bases removed from V and 0 bases from J, the gap between germline ends came to 20 bases. There are 17 residues in the CDR3. Germline CDR1 reads MDHEN; CDR2 reads SYDVKM. In the authors' methods: Estimates of nucleated cell counts were drawn from the amplification of reference gene primers. Assay: immunoSEQ multiplex PCR; the TCRdb copy retains only in-frame clones and omits some. V and J calls plus clone size are reproduced from that table; the DNA served to infer D and trimming. The table has about 160,000 clones, around 93% seen once. In this sample, this clone turned up once. This chain uses TRBV28 with TRBJ1-1; no definite D call. This TCR was sampled from a woman aged 50 to 60 with acute or convalescent COVID-19. The specimen sequenced was peripheral blood. CDR3 region: CASSRSPNRYMNTEAFF. The CDR3 DNA sequence: TGTGCCAGCAGCCGGAGTCCCAATCGCTACATGAACACTGAAGCTTTCTTT.